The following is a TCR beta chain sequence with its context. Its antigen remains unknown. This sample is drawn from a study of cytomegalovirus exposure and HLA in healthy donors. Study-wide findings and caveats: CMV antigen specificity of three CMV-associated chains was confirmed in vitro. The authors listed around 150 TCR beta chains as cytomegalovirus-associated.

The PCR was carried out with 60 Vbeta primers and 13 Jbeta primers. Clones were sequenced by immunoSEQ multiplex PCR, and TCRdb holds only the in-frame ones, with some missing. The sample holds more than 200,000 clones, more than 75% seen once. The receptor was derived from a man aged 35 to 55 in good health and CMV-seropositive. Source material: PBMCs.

The CDR3 DNA follows: TGTGCCAGCAGTGAAGCGGGGACAGCCTACACTGAAGCTTTCTTT. Amino acid sequence: CASSEAGTAYTEAFF. The chain links TRBV2 to TRBJ1-1, with 7 bases identical to TRBD1. This CDR3 is built from 15 residues. The junction had 4 bases not matched to a gene; V was cut back by 0 bases and J by 3 bases. Germline CDR1 reads SNHLY; CDR2 reads FYNNEI.